Following are 5 T cell receptor beta chains from one sample sequenced in a study of blood T cells in healthy people across ages. Using a J-beta primer mix together with a sample-barcoded 5' primer, a second PCR was run for about 6 to 12 cycles. TCRdb ran MiXCR on the 5' RACE reads and lists one entry per CDR3 protein. The sample has 450,000 to 650,000 distinct CDR3 sequences; under 30% are singletons. Separately, the same data were catalogued under a study of T cells of mothers and their children.

Material: blood. The origin of the receptors is a boy aged 5-17 years in good health.

CDR3 in DNA: TGCAGCGTAGGGACTAGCGGGAGGACAAGGACCTCCTACGAGCAGTACTTC. The encoded protein is CSVGTSGRTRTSYEQYF. The chain employs TRBV29-1 and TRBJ2-7, with TRBD2 identical over 15 bases. The CDR3 has 17 residues. Trimming removed 6 bases from V and 0 bases from J; junction bases left unmatched: 9. The germline V gene has CDR1 SQVTM and CDR2 ANQGSEA.

Concerning this clonotype itself: A junction boundary mismatches the germline segment, possibly from a read error. The gene calls are TRBV24-1 and TRBJ2-1; the D gene is possibly TRBD2 (7 bases). Per the germline V gene, CDR1 is KGHDR and CDR2 is SFDVKD. This CDR3 spans 16 amino acids. CDR3 bases: TGTGCCACCAGTGGTTTGCGGGGGCCTTCCTACAATGAGCAGTTCTTC. Its translation: CATSGLRGPSYNEQFF.

This rearrangement joins TRBV20-1 to TRBJ1-1, with TRBD1 matching over 7 bases. Germline-derived CDR1 and CDR2 are DFQATT and SNEGSKA (reference sequence). J lost 7 bases, V lost 1 base, and 6 bases had no gene match. The CDR3 spans 13 residues. CDR3 loop: CSARASGQHEAFF. The CDR3 DNA reads TGCAGTGCTAGAGCGTCGGGACAGCATGAAGCTTTCTTT.

This clonotype was counted between two and nine times. V and J are TRBV4-3 and TRBJ1-1, with D unresolved. Germline lookup yields CDR1 LGHNA and CDR2 YSLEER. Deletions cut 0 bases from V and 5 bases from J, with 16 bases between. This CDR3 has 16 amino acids. CDR3 in DNA: TGCGCCAGCAGCCAAGATTACGGCGGAGAAGGGACTGAAGCTTTCTTT. Amino acid sequence: CASSQDYGGEGTEAFF.

The rearrangement uses TRBV24-1 and TRBJ2-2, with D possibly matching TRBD2 (7 bases). This CDR3 has 15 amino acids. V was pared by 3 bases and J by 8 bases, with 15 bases between. CDR1 is KGHDR, CDR2 SFDVKD, per germline. DNA of the CDR3: TGTGCCACCAGTGATATCCTCGGGGGGCGAGGGGAGCTGTTTTTT. This translates into CATSDILGGRGELFF.